These 2 T cell receptor beta chains were sequenced from one sample in a study of shared clonotypes between healthy human individuals. The table came from immunoSEQ multiplex PCR; TCRdb's copy has only in-frame clones and leaves some out. Here the sample spans approximately 710,000 clones, 90% being singletons. The sample comprised memory CD8+ T cells from PBMCs. Subset here: CD45RO+ cells pooled with CCR7-negative TemRA cells. The receptor source for this set is a young man in good health. Some clones in this sample may be carry-over from other donors' samples.

This rearrangement joins TRBV6-5 to TRBJ2-7; no firm D call. CDR3 length equals 15 residues. V was shortened by 0 bases and J by 3 bases, with 12 bases between the two germline ends. Looked up from germline, CDR1 is MNHEY and CDR2 is SVGAGI. CDR3 in amino acids: CASSYSRAPVYEQYF. The CDR3 nucleotides are TGTGCCAGCAGTTACTCCAGAGCCCCCGTCTACGAGCAGTACTTC.

Many counts were recorded for this clone. Within the sample, other DNA sequences also encode this same CDR3. This chain uses TRBV19 with TRBJ1-1; D ambiguous. CDR1 is LNHDA and CDR2 is SQIVND in the germline V gene (reference sequence). The CDR3 contains 13 residues. Trimming left V 3 bases short and J 3 bases short, with 8 bases between. As DNA, the CDR3 is TGTGCCAGTAGTATTGGAAGATACACTGAAGCTTTCTTT. This codes for CASSIGRYTEAFF.